The 14 T cell receptor beta chains in this list originate from one sample, sequenced in a study of metastatic and nonmetastatic thyroid tumors. Thyroid surgery took place with no prior treatment in any patient. TCRdb recomputed clones from the PCR reads via MiXCR. The data contain tens of thousands of clones, 16% of them singletons. The specimen sequenced was blood. The receptors shown here come from a male donor with papillary thyroid cancer or a benign thyroid nodule (not recorded which). Some clones in this sample may be carry-over from other donors' samples.

This clone was counted many times. The chain links TRBV19 to TRBJ1-5; TRBD1 agrees at 10 bases. CDR1 and CDR2 from the germline V gene are LNHDA and SQIVND (reference sequence). The CDR3 runs to 15 residues. In DNA, the CDR3 is TGTGCTTCCACCCAAAAGGGACAGGGGAGTCAGCCCCAGCATTTT. Protein: CASTQKGQGSQPQHF.

This clone was counted between two and nine times. A much larger clone differs from this one at a single base, so this may be a read error. The sample contains more than one DNA sequence encoding this CDR3. The J gene is TRBJ2-3, the V gene TRBV10-2; 10 nucleotides agree with TRBD2. Germline assignment: CDR1 WSHSY and CDR2 SAAADI. This CDR3 has 17 amino acids. V dropped 2 bases and J dropped 0; count of bases not matched to a gene: 5. Here the CDR3 reads CASSEELAGVSTDTQYF. CDR3 bases: TGCGCCAGCAGTGAGGAGCTAGCGGGGGTTAGCACAGATACGCAGTATTTT.

This clone appeared many times. Other DNA sequences from this sample encode an identical CDR3 as well. This chain uses TRBV19 with TRBJ2-7, with D perhaps matching TRBD1 (6 bases). Per the germline V gene, CDR1 is LNHDA and CDR2 is SQIVND (reference sequence). The CDR3 is 15 amino acids. Deletions cut 5 bases from V and 3 bases from J, with 17 bases between. CDR3 bases: TGTGCCAGTAGTGCAAGACCTACAGGGATCTACGAGCAGTACGTC. Its protein product is CASSARPTGIYEQYV.

This clone has a count of ten or more. This chain joins TRBV18 and TRBJ2-1; the match to TRBD2 covers 7 bases. Losses at the gene ends were 5 bases for V and 4 bases for J; bases not matched to a gene: 11. There are 16 residues in the CDR3. Germline values: CDR1 KGHSH, CDR2 LQKENI. The CDR3 region is CASSKRTSATYNEQFF. In DNA form, the CDR3 reads TGTGCCAGCTCAAAAAGGACTAGTGCGACTTACAATGAGCAGTTCTTC.

The rearrangement uses TRBV5-1 and TRBJ1-4; TRBD1 is a possible D gene (6 bases). CDR3 size: 16 residues. Trimming stripped 1 base from V and 13 bases from J, with 23 bases between. CDR1 SGHRS and CDR2 YFSETQ come from the germline V gene. The DNA of the CDR3 is TGCGCCAGCAGCTTGTCTCGTCCCAAAGGGGGGGTAGTACTGTTTTTT. As protein: CASSLSRPKGGVVLFF.

This clone occurred a few times. The chain carries TRBV6-2 or TRBV6-3 and TRBJ1-6; D uncertain. V gave up 2 bases and J gave up 9 bases, with 11 bases separating them. The CDR3 has 14 amino acids. Germline V lookup: CDR1 MNHEY, CDR2 SVGEGT. CDR3 DNA: TGTGCCAGCAGTTACCCCCCTTCAGGTTCACCCCTCCACTTT. Protein: CASSYPPSGSPLHF.

This clone appeared many times. This chain joins TRBV5-8 and TRBJ2-5; tentative D call: TRBD2 (5 bases). Germline loops: CDR1 SGHTS, CDR2 YDEGEE. The CDR3 totals 14 residues. The ends were cut back, 0 bases at V and 5 bases at J, with 11 bases in the middle. The CDR3 sequence is CASSLDSGPETQYF. CDR3 nucleotide sequence: TGTGCCAGCAGCTTGGACAGCGGTCCCGAGACCCAGTACTTC.

This clone was observed many times. V and J are TRBV5-1 and TRBJ2-2, with TRBD2 identical over 12 bases. The germline CDR1 and CDR2 sequences are SGHRS and YFSETQ. The CDR3 consists of 18 residues. The ends lost 3 bases at V and 8 bases at J; junction bases unmatched: 14. The CDR3 region is CASSSQPGLAGNRGELFF. The DNA for the CDR3 is TGCGCCAGCAGCTCGCAACCTGGACTAGCGGGAAATCGTGGGGAGCTGTTTTTT.

This clone was seen ten or more times. This rearrangement joins TRBV4-2 to TRBJ2-1, with TRBD2 matching 10 bases. The ends lost 0 bases at V and 5 bases at J; junction bases unmatched: 4. CDR3 size: 16 residues. Germline loops: CDR1 LGHNA, CDR2 YNFKEQ. The CDR3 coding sequence is TGTGCCAGCAGCCAAGATGAACTAGCGGGGCACAATGAGCAGTTCTTC. Its translation is CASSQDELAGHNEQFF.

This clone was detected many times. V gene TRBV5-6 combines with J gene TRBJ2-2, with TRBD1 matching over 8 bases. Trimming took 4 bases from V and 6 from J; bases not matched to a gene: 8. The CDR3 is 15 amino acids. CDR1 is SGHDT, CDR2 YYEEEE, per germline. DNA for the CDR3: TGTGCCAGCAGCGAACCGACAGGGGCGGCCGGGGAGCTGTTTTTT. This encodes CASSEPTGAAGELFF.

The CDR3 DNA reads TGTGCCAGCAGTTACTCGACAGGGCCAAAGACAGAATCTAGCAATCAGCCCCAGCATTTT. This codes for CASSYSTGPKTESSNQPQHF. The chain couples TRBV6-2 or TRBV6-3 to TRBJ1-5; 7 bases agree with TRBD1. The germline gives CDR1 MNHEY, CDR2 SVGEGT. With V trimmed by 0 bases and J by 0 bases, 14 bases remained unmatched. The CDR3 has 20 amino acids.

The table lists this clone with many counts. V gene TRBV7-3 combines with J gene TRBJ2-1; perhaps D is TRBD1 or TRBD2 (6 bases each). Germline V gives CDR1 SGHTA, CDR2 FQGTGA. The CDR3 runs 14 residues. Trimming removed 5 bases at V and 10 bases at J, with 18 bases between. CDR3 nucleotide sequence: TGTGCCAGCAGCCTTCTTCCCGGGGGACAAGAGCAGTTCTTC. This codes for CASSLLPGGQEQFF.

This clone was seen a few times. The J gene is TRBJ2-7, the V gene TRBV10-3, with 8 bases identical to TRBD1. CDR1 and CDR2 from the germline V gene are ENHRY and SYGVKD. After removal of 8 bases from V and 7 bases from J, the junction contained 13 bases not matched to a gene. This CDR3 has 14 amino acids. CDR3 sequence reads: CAISDRGMYNEQYV. The CDR3 nucleotides read TGTGCCATCTCCGACAGGGGAATGTACAATGAGCAGTACGTC.

This clone appeared many times. This chain connects TRBV9 to TRBJ2-5; tentative D call: TRBD1 (5 bases). The germline V gene has CDR1 SGDLS and CDR2 YYNGEE. CDR3 length equals 16 residues. V was shortened by 0 bases and J by 0 bases, with 12 bases between the two germline ends. CDR3 in amino acids: CASSVGFGQNQETQYF. CDR3 DNA sequence: TGTGCCAGCAGCGTAGGGTTTGGACAAAACCAAGAGACCCAGTACTTC.